Sequencing of this TCR beta chain was carried out in a study of T cell repertoires in cytomegalovirus infection. This clonotype was detected ten times or more. TCRdb itself ran the reads through MiXCR, one entry per CDR3 protein. This sample carries around 530,000 distinct CDR3 sequences, less than 30% of them seen once, and the ten largest clones take approximately 13%. The CDR3 is 14 residues long. V was clipped by 0 bases and J by 6 bases, with 9 bases between them. Germline CDR1 reads SGHVS; CDR2 reads FQNEAQ. This TCR was recovered from a human donor in good health (CMV status not recorded). Some clones in this sample may be carry-over from other donors' samples. The sequenced sample consisted of PBMCs. The chain recombines TRBV7-8 with TRBJ1-5, with TRBD1 as a possible D gene (5 bases). Written as DNA, the CDR3 is TGTGCCAGCAGCTTAGCTTCCGGGGGTCAGCCCCAGCATTTT. Protein product: CASSLASGGQPQHF. The complete variable domain, with remaining parts taken from reference TRBV7-8 and TRBJ1-5, reads GAGVSQSPRYKVAKRGQDVALRCDPISGHVSLFWYQQALGQGPEFLTYFQNEAQLDKSGLPSDRFFAERPEGSVSTLKIQRTQQEDSAVYLCASSLASGGQPQHFGDGTRLSIL.